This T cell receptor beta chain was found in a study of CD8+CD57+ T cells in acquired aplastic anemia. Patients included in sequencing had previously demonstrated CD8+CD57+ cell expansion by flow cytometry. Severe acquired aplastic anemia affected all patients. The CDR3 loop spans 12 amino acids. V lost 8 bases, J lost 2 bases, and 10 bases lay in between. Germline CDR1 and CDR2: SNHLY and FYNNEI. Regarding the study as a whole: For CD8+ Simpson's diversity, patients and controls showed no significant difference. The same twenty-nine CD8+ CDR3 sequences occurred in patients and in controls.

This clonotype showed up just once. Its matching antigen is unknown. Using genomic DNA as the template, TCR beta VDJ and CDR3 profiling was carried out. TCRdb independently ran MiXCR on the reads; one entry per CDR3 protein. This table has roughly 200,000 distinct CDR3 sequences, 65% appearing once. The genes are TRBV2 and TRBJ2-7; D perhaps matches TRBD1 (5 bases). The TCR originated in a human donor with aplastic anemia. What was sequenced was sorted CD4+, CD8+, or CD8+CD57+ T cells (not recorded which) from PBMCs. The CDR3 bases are TGTGCCAGCCAACAGGACACCTACGAGCAGTACTTC. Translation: CASQQDTYEQYF.